A single sample is the source of the 22 T cell receptor beta chains below, sequenced in a study of blood T cell repertoires in COVID-19. Produced via immunoSEQ multiplex PCR; TCRdb's table is partial and in-frame only. The data show 200,000 or so clones, 80% to 90% seen once. The sequenced material came from PBMCs or T cells enriched from blood (not recorded which). The receptors derive from a woman under 30 in a cohort exposed to, infected with or recovered from COVID-19 (not recorded which).

The chain recombines TRBV25-1 with TRBJ2-1, with D maybe TRBD2 (6 bases). The CDR3 totals 16 residues. Deletions cut 3 bases from V and 6 bases from J, with 18 bases between. CDR1 is MGHDK, CDR2 SYGVNS, per germline. The CDR3 is CASSDPTALGGNEQFF. CDR3 bases: TGTGCCAGCAGTGATCCTACCGCCCTCGGGGGCAATGAGCAGTTCTTC.

In its sample, this clone was seen once. The chain employs TRBV15 and TRBJ2-7; tentative D call: TRBD2 (5 bases). CDR3 length: 13 amino acids. The germline V gene encodes CDR1 LNHNV and CDR2 YYDKDF (reference sequence). With 5 bases removed from V and 5 bases from J, the gap between germline ends came to 13 bases. CDR3 nucleotide sequence: TGTGCCACCAGCGCGGAGGCGCTTAACGAGCAGTACTTC. Its translation is CATSAEALNEQYF.

This chain links TRBV3-1 (or the pseudogene TRBV3-2) with TRBJ2-1, with 16 bases identical to TRBD2. Germline CDR1 LGHDT, CDR2 YNNKEL (reference sequence). J gave up 9 bases and V 3 bases, and 5 bases lay outside the gene matches. The CDR3 has 16 residues. The CDR3 loop reads CASSQAGTSGRGEQFF. The CDR3 nucleotides read TGTGCCAGCAGCCAGGCCGGGACTAGCGGGAGGGGTGAGCAGTTCTTC.

The genes are TRBV19 and TRBJ1-5; D remains ambiguous. V was clipped by 8 bases and J by 4 bases, with 21 bases between them. The CDR3 has 16 residues. Germline V lookup: CDR1 LNHDA, CDR2 SQIVND (reference sequence). CDR3 loop: CASSWPGRGPNQPQHF. CDR3 DNA: TGTGCCAGTTCGTGGCCCGGCAGAGGGCCTAATCAGCCCCAGCATTTT.

This chain connects TRBV28 to TRBJ2-5, with 8 bases fitting TRBD1. The junction had 7 bases not matched to a gene; V was cut back by 2 bases and J by 5 bases. Germline V gene lookup returns CDR1 MDHEN and CDR2 SYDVKM. The CDR3 is made up of 15 amino acids. CDR3 DNA sequence: TGTGCCAGCAGTTTAATCCTACAGGGGGGCGAGACCCAGTACTTC. Translation: CASSLILQGGETQYF. The entire variable domain, with the rest obtained from reference TRBV28 and TRBJ2-5, is as follows: DVKVTQSSRYLVKRTGEKVFLECVQDMDHENMFWYRQDPGLGLRLIYFSYDVKMKEKGDIPEGYSVSREKKERFSLILESASTNQTSMYLCASSLILQGGETQYFGPGTRLLVL.

The genes are TRBV5-1 and TRBJ1-2; 7 bases agree with TRBD1. CDR3 size: 14 residues. Germline V gene data show CDR1 as SGHRS and CDR2 as YFSETQ. With 1 base clipped from V and 4 bases from J, the junction kept 4 bases outside the gene matches. The CDR3 DNA is TGCGCCAGCAGCTTGTTAGGGACAGTCTATGGCTACACCTTC. As protein: CASSLLGTVYGYTF.

The J gene is TRBJ1-2, the V gene TRBV5-4; the D gene is possibly TRBD1 (5 bases). This CDR3 has 13 amino acids. The ends were cut back, 1 base at V and 4 bases at J, with 8 bases in the middle. Germline V lookup: CDR1 SGHNT, CDR2 YYREEE (reference sequence). CDR3 region: CASSLKGIYGYTF. The CDR3 DNA reads TGTGCCAGCAGCTTGAAGGGGATCTATGGCTACACCTTC. Based on the CDR3 plus reference TRBV5-4 and TRBJ1-2, the full variable domain is ETGVTQSPTHLIKTRGQQVTLRCSSQSGHNTVSWYQQALGQGPQFIFQYYREEENGRGNFPPRFSGLQFPNYSSELNVNALELDDSALYLCASSLKGIYGYTFGSGTRLTVV.

This clone was observed once. The genes are TRBV6-2 or TRBV6-3 and TRBJ2-3; 8 bases are a match to TRBD2. V shed 5 bases, J shed 1 base, and the junction held 8 bases outside the gene matches. The CDR3 contains 16 residues. Germline loops: CDR1 MNHEY, CDR2 SVGEGT. CDR3 sequence (DNA): TGTGCCAGCAGTCTCCGACTAGCGCGACGCACAGATACGCAGTATTTT. This codes for CASSLRLARRTDTQYF.

The rearrangement links TRBV6-6 to TRBJ1-6, with D possibly matching TRBD1 (6 bases). CDR1 MNHNY and CDR2 SVGAGI come from the germline V gene (reference sequence). The CDR3 is 16 residues long. V shed 0 bases and J shed 5 bases, with 11 bases lying between them. CDR3 region: CASSYSPGGNNSPLHF. CDR3 coding DNA: TGTGCCAGCAGTTACTCTCCGGGGGGCAATAATTCACCCCTCCACTTT.

The chain links TRBV6-6 to TRBJ1-5; 7 nucleotides line up with TRBD1. The CDR3 spans 15 residues. Trimming removed 0 bases from V and 3 bases from J; junction bases left unmatched: 2. Germline lookup yields CDR1 MNHNY and CDR2 SVGAGI (reference sequence). For the CDR3, the DNA is TGTGCCAGCAGTTACTCGACAGGGCCCAATCAGCCCCAGCATTTT. Its protein product is CASSYSTGPNQPQHF.

J is TRBJ1-1 and V is TRBV2, with D perhaps TRBD1 (5 bases). This CDR3 region has 11 residues. V lost 11 bases and J 4 bases, leaving 11 bases between the germline ends. CDR1 and CDR2 (germline): SNHLY, FYNNEI. CDR3 in amino acids: CAAGGGTEAFF. The DNA for the CDR3 is TGTGCCGCCGGGGGAGGCACTGAAGCTTTCTTT.

The chain uses TRBV5-4 and TRBJ1-1; D is perhaps TRBD1 (5 bases). The CDR3 spans 15 residues. Germline lookup yields CDR1 SGHNT and CDR2 YYREEE (reference sequence). V was cut by 3 bases and J by 6 bases, with 18 bases left in between. The CDR3 loop is CASSSKSGGSSEAFF. The CDR3 coding sequence is TGTGCCAGCAGCTCCAAGTCGGGGGGGTCGTCTGAAGCTTTCTTT.

This chain joins TRBV5-4 and TRBJ1-1; D gene unclear. The ends were cut back, 4 bases at V and 2 bases at J, with 9 bases in the middle. From germline, CDR1 is SGHNT and CDR2 YYREEE (reference sequence). The CDR3 sequence is 13 residues long. The CDR3 region has the DNA TGTGCCAGCAGCGCCGACACAAACACTGAAGCTTTCTTT. It codes for CASSADTNTEAFF. Complete variable domain (other parts from reference TRBV5-4 and TRBJ1-1): ETGVTQSPTHLIKTRGQQVTLRCSSQSGHNTVSWYQQALGQGPQFIFQYYREEENGRGNFPPRFSGLQFPNYSSELNVNALELDDSALYLCASSADTNTEAFFGQGTRLTVV.

This clone was counted between two and nine times. The rearrangement links TRBV9 to TRBJ1-5; D remains unclear. Trimming stripped 0 bases from V and 1 base from J, with 8 bases between. There are 15 residues in the CDR3. Germline-derived CDR1 and CDR2 are SGDLS and YYNGEE. The DNA for the CDR3 is TGTGCCAGCAGCGTAGGTCCTACGAGCAATCAGCCCCAGCATTTT. Its protein is CASSVGPTSNQPQHF.

This sequence joins TRBV4-2 and TRBJ2-1, with TRBD1 identical over 8 bases. With 1 base clipped from V and 7 bases from J, the junction kept 6 bases outside the gene matches. The CDR3 contains 15 residues. Germline CDR1 reads LGHNA; CDR2 reads YNFKEQ. The CDR3 nucleotides are TGTGCCAGCAGCCAAGCGGACAGGGATCATAATGAGCAGTTCTTC. Its translation is CASSQADRDHNEQFF.

This clone was observed a few times. The gene calls are TRBV6-5 and TRBJ1-4, with 8 bases fitting TRBD1. V shed 4 bases, J shed 8 bases, and the junction held 3 bases outside the gene matches. The CDR3 length is 13 residues. Germline V gene data show CDR1 as MNHEY and CDR2 as SVGAGI. The CDR3 nucleotides read TGTGCCAGCAGTTCCAGGGGGCTAGAAAAACTGTTTTTT. This codes for CASSSRGLEKLFF.

This chain connects TRBV10-2 to TRBJ1-5; 9 bases are shared with TRBD1. The CDR3 spans 15 residues. J gave up 9 bases and V 2 bases, and 8 bases lay outside the gene matches. The V gene's germline CDR1 is WSHSY and CDR2 SAAADI. The CDR3, as DNA: TGCGCCAGCAGTGAGCCTGGGACAGGGAAAGGGCCCCAGCATTTT. It codes for CASSEPGTGKGPQHF.

The V and J genes are TRBV5-6 and TRBJ1-5; D perhaps matches TRBD1 (6 bases). Between the trimmed V and J ends, which lost 2 bases and 6 bases, there was a span of 9 bases. The CDR3 is 13 amino acids. Germline loops: CDR1 SGHDT, CDR2 YYEEEE. Here the CDR3 reads CASSFGRGQPQHF. CDR3 sequence (DNA): TGTGCCAGCAGCTTTGGCAGGGGTCAGCCCCAGCATTTT.

The V gene is TRBV6-6, the J gene TRBJ2-2, with TRBD2 as a possible D gene (5 bases). The CDR3 runs 15 residues. V lost 7 bases, J lost 7 bases, and 19 bases lay in between. The germline V gene has CDR1 MNHNY and CDR2 SVGAGI (reference sequence). The CDR3: CASTLTPREGGELFF. DNA for the CDR3: TGTGCCAGCACCCTAACCCCTCGGGAAGGCGGGGAGCTGTTTTTT.

The chain is built from TRBV18 and TRBJ1-3, with D hard to call. The CDR3 covers 16 residues. The germline V and J ends were trimmed by 3 bases and 0 bases, with 12 bases remaining between them. The germline V gene encodes CDR1 KGHSH and CDR2 LQKENI. The CDR3 loop reads CASSPADSSSGNTIYF. The DNA for the CDR3 is TGTGCCAGCTCACCTGCGGACTCCTCCTCTGGAAACACCATATATTTT. Supplemented by reference TRBV18 and TRBJ1-3, the full variable domain reads NAGVMQNPRHLVRRRGQEARLRCSPMKGHSHVYWYRQLPEEGLKFMVYLQKENIIDESGMPKERFSAEFPKEGPSILRIQQVVRGDSAAYFCASSPADSSSGNTIYFGEGSWLTVV.

The chain recombines TRBV28 with TRBJ2-7; 12 bases align to TRBD2. Germline V gene data show CDR1 as MDHEN and CDR2 as SYDVKM. The CDR3 length is 14 residues. Trimming removed 9 bases from V and 2 bases from J; junction bases left unmatched: 5. DNA for the CDR3: TGTGCCAGTGGACTAGCGGGAAGAACCTACGAGCAGTACTTC. It translates to CASGLAGRTYEQYF. Drawing the rest from reference TRBV28 and TRBJ2-7, the complete variable domain is DVKVTQSSRYLVKRTGEKVFLECVQDMDHENMFWYRQDPGLGLRLIYFSYDVKMKEKGDIPEGYSVSREKKERFSLILESASTNQTSMYLCASGLAGRTYEQYFGPGTRLTVT.

The V gene is TRBV11-2, the J gene TRBJ2-7; possibly TRBD2 for D (7 bases). CDR3 length: 18 amino acids. Deletions cut 0 bases from V and 3 bases from J, with 21 bases between. Germline V gives CDR1 SGHAT, CDR2 FQNNGV. The CDR3 DNA reads TGTGCCAGCAGCTTAGATGGGGGGGCGGGACGCTATTTCTACGAGCAGTACTTC. Its translation is CASSLDGGAGRYFYEQYF. The variable domain in full, completed from reference TRBV11-2 and TRBJ2-7, reads EAGVAQSPRYKIIEKRQSVAFWCNPISGHATLYWYQQILGQGPKLLIQFQNNGVVDDSQLPKDRFSAERLKGVDSTLKIQPAKLEDSAVYLCASSLDGGAGRYFYEQYFGPGTRLTVT.